The present TCR beta chain was sequenced within a study of TIL therapy for anti-PD-1-resistant metastatic lung cancer. Study-wide results and limits: This highly selected cohort may not generalize to typical lung cancer patients.

The libraries were made with immunoSEQ v3. The repertoire was sequenced with immunoSEQ multiplex PCR; TCRdb's copy has only in-frame clones and lacks some. The sample records 95,000 or so clones, about three fifths being singletons. Time point meaning: pre-treatment sample, taken before nivolumab and TIL therapy. The tumor samples were excised metastases, mostly pleural nodules or supraclavicular lymph nodes. There are a few counts of this clone. Its target is not known. An end of the junction differs from the germline gene, which may be a read error. The source material was tumor tissue, sampled at baseline. The origin of this receptor is a person aged 25-85 years with non-small cell lung cancer.

The CDR3 sequence: CATTRTVSTDTQCF. The CDR3 DNA reads as TGTGCCACCACCAGGACAGTAAGCACAGATACGCAGTGTTTT. The chain joins TRBV24-1 to TRBJ2-3; tentative D call: TRBD1 (6 bases). Germline V gene lookup returns CDR1 KGHDR and CDR2 SFDVKD. This CDR3 comprises 14 residues.